The 11 T cell receptor beta chains below were found in one sample sequenced in a study of cytomegalovirus exposure and HLA in healthy donors. PCR employed 60 Vbeta and 13 Jbeta primers. Method: immunoSEQ multiplex PCR; TCRdb's copy keeps in-frame clones and lacks some. This repertoire shows under 150,000 clones, 60% to 85% found once; its top ten account for 1.5%. The specimen sequenced was PBMCs. The receptors were sampled from a woman aged 18-29 years in good health and CMV-seronegative.

The chain carries TRBV30 and TRBJ1-5; a weak D match, TRBD1 (6 bases). V gave up 0 bases and J gave up 5 bases, with 14 bases separating them. The CDR3 consists of 15 residues. CDR1 GTSNPN and CDR2 SVGIG come from the germline V gene (reference sequence). CDR3 coding DNA: TGTGCCTGGAGTGTATCCGAGGGGGAAGATCAGCCCCAGCATTTT. Translated: CAWSVSEGEDQPQHF.

The V call is TRBV5-1, the J call TRBJ2-5, with 11 positions matching TRBD1. With 5 bases clipped from V and 4 bases from J, the junction kept 10 bases outside the gene matches. Germline V lookup: CDR1 SGHRS, CDR2 YFSETQ. The CDR3 is 16 amino acids. The CDR3 nucleotides read TGCGCCAGCAGACCTGGTGGGGGACAGGGGGGAGAGACCCAGTACTTC. Amino acid sequence: CASRPGGGQGGETQYF.

The chain employs TRBV19 and TRBJ2-1; maybe TRBD1 (6 bases). Germline CDR1 and CDR2: LNHDA and SQIVND (reference sequence). CDR3 length: 16 amino acids. V lost 6 bases and J 2 bases, leaving 17 bases between the germline ends. This CDR3 is CASSTMTGSPYNEQFF. Written as DNA, the CDR3 is TGTGCCAGTAGCACCATGACAGGCAGCCCCTACAATGAGCAGTTCTTC.

V usage is TRBV5-1 and J usage is TRBJ2-2, with D possibly TRBD1 on 6 matching bases. The V and J ends lost 0 bases and 6 bases respectively, with 12 bases between them. Germline assignment: CDR1 SGHRS and CDR2 YFSETQ. The CDR3 has 15 amino acids. This CDR3 is CASSLDRVVSGELFF. For the CDR3, the DNA is TGCGCCAGCAGCTTGGACAGGGTTGTGTCCGGGGAGCTGTTTTTT.

V gene TRBV19 combines with J gene TRBJ1-5; D is undetermined. Germline lookup yields CDR1 LNHDA and CDR2 SQIVND (reference sequence). Trimming cost V 1 base and J 7 bases, with 14 bases left between them. The CDR3 runs to 15 residues. The CDR3 sequence: CASSIVRGNHQPQHF. The DNA for the CDR3 is TGTGCCAGTAGTATAGTGCGGGGAAATCACCAGCCCCAGCATTTT.

This clone was detected once. The V and J genes are TRBV5-1 and TRBJ1-4, with 10 bases fitting TRBD1. Germline CDR1 is SGHRS and CDR2 is YFSETQ. The CDR3 spans 15 residues. J was trimmed by 8 bases and V by 4 bases; bases with no gene match: 8. CDR3 sequence reads: CASSVGQGVREKLFF. The CDR3, as DNA: TGCGCCAGCAGCGTCGGACAGGGGGTCCGGGAAAAACTGTTTTTT.

The V gene is TRBV19, the J gene TRBJ1-1; TRBD1 aligns across 9 bases. V shed 3 bases and J 6 bases; nucleotides not matched to a gene: 5. Germline CDR1 reads LNHDA; CDR2 reads SQIVND (reference sequence). This CDR3 is built from 14 residues. The CDR3 nucleotides read TGTGCCAGTAGTATGGACAGGGGTGGCGCTGAAGCTTTCTTT. It yields the protein CASSMDRGGAEAFF.

The J gene is TRBJ2-3, the V gene TRBV7-9, with 9 nucleotides matching TRBD1. Losses at the gene ends were 5 bases for V and 4 bases for J; bases not matched to a gene: 10. The CDR3 contains 16 residues. The germline V gene has CDR1 SEHNR and CDR2 FQNEAQ (reference sequence). The CDR3 nucleotides are TGTGCCAGCAGCAAACGGGACAGGGTAGGCGCAGATACGCAGTATTTT. Amino acid sequence: CASSKRDRVGADTQYF.

The chain employs TRBV13 and TRBJ2-7; TRBD2 aligns across 7 bases. The CDR3 extends over 17 amino acids. J lost 2 bases, V lost 0 bases, and 10 bases had no gene match. Germline values: CDR1 PRHDT, CDR2 FYEKMQ (reference sequence). The CDR3 bases are TGTGCCAGCAGCTTAGGCCGGCGGGGAGGGTCAACCTACGAGCAGTACTTC. This gives the protein CASSLGRRGGSTYEQYF.

V usage is TRBV19 and J usage is TRBJ1-1; D might be TRBD1 (6 bases). The CDR3 has 13 amino acids. The germline V gene has CDR1 LNHDA and CDR2 SQIVND (reference sequence). V lost 7 bases and J 2 bases, leaving 11 bases between the germline ends. CDR3 DNA: TGTGCCAGTACCTGGACAGTTAACACTGAAGCTTTCTTT. It specifies CASTWTVNTEAFF.

This chain uses TRBV5-4 with TRBJ2-1, with 10 nucleotides matching TRBD1. Unmatched junction bases numbered 5, after V lost 4 bases and J lost 7 bases. Germline V gene lookup returns CDR1 SGHNT and CDR2 YYREEE (reference sequence). The CDR3 has 14 amino acids. As DNA, the CDR3 is TGTGCCAGCAGCCTCCGGGACAGGGGTAATGAGCAGTTCTTC. Protein: CASSLRDRGNEQFF.